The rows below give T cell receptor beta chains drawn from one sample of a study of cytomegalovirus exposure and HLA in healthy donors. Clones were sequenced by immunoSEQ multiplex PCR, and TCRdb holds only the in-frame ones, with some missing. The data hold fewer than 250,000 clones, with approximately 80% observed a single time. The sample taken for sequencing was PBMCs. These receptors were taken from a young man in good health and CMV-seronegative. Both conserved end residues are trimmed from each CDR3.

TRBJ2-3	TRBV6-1	ASTMADTQY
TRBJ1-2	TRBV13	ASSLGAMGGYT
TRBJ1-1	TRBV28	ASSTHRGVNTEAF
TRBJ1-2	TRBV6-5	ASTRTGGNYGYT
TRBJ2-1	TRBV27	ASSLSAGGWYNEQF
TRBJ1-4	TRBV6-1	ASRDPGQANEKLF
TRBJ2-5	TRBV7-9	ASSPPLSSGGAWETQY
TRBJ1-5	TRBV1	TSSQRPGHLIQPQH
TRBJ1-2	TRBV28	ASRTQFLGYGYT
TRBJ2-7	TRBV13	ASSLLDSYEQY
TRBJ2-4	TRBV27	ASSWSQGGANIQY
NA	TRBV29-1	SVERQGSYEQY
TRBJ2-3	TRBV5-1	ASSLGLAGAADTQY
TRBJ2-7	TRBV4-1	ASSQDSRAFQRGVHEQY
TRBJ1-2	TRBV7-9	ASRQESNYGYT
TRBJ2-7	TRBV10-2	ASSESVENLNYEQY
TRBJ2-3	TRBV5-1	ASSSTSALTNTQY
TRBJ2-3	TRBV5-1	ASSLAGSTDTQY
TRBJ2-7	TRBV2	ASTSITGGGSEQY
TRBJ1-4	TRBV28	ASTPQGTNEKLF
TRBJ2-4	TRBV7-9	ASSPKQADIQY
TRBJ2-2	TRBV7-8	ASSPGSGGTGELF
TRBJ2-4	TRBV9	ASGSGGVPDIQY
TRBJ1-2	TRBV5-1	ASSSTGREYGYT
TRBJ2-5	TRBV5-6	ASSLTSGAQETQY